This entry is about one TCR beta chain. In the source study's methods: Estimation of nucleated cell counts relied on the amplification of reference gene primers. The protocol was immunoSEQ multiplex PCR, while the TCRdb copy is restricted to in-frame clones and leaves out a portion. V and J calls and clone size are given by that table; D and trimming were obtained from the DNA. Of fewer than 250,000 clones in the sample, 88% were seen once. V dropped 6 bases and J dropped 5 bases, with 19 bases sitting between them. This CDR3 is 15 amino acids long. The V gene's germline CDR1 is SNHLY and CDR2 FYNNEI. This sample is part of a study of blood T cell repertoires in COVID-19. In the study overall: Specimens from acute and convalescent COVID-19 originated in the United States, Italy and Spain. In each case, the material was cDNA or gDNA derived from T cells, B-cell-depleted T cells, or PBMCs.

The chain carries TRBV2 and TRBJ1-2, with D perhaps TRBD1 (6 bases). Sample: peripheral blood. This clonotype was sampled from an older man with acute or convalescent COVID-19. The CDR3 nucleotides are TGTGCCAGCAGACCGGTCGACAGGAGCTATTATGGCTACACCTTC. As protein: CASRPVDRSYYGYTF.